The entry that follows covers one T cell receptor beta chain sequence. This clonotype appeared a few times. Its target antigen remains unknown. No base qualities exist here, and no much larger clone lies one base off it. Trimming leaves V shorter by 5 bases and J shorter by 2 bases, with the junction holding 15 bases beyond the gene matches. Taken from cysteine to phenylalanine, the CDR3 has 18 residues. Only the CDR3 portion is preserved as DNA: 54 bases, with reading frame beginning at the first base. Taken from the germline V gene (reference sequence), the CDR1 and CDR2 loops are DFQATT and SNEGSKA. These data are taken from a study of regulatory T cells in long-lasting Graves disease (TCRdb year 2021). With regard to the full study: Persistent Graves' disease was defined as persistently positive TSH receptor autoantibodies together with antithyroid drug treatment for over 5 years. Peripheral blood TCR sequencing and RNA sequencing compared persistent Graves' disease patients with newly diagnosed Graves' disease patients. The study was conducted in China and was registered as a clinical trial. A total of about 35 samples underwent TCR sequencing: around 13 from persistent and approximately 20 from newly diagnosed Graves' disease patients. On average, persistent Graves' disease patients in the clinical cohort had been on antithyroid drugs for about 10.3 years. General study outcomes and caveats: The small sample size was acknowledged by the authors as a limitation that may reduce accuracy. TRBV28, TRBJ1-2 and TRBJ2-5 were preferentially used in persistent disease, while TRBV20-1 and TRBJ2-1 were favored in newly diagnosed disease. Sequencing and analysis were restricted to the TCR beta chain. Compared with newly diagnosed patients, patients with persistent Graves' disease had lower TCR Shannon entropy and fewer highly expanded clones, which suggests clonal expansion. Patients with persistent disease shared more public clonotypes (roughly 2,900) than newly diagnosed patients did (around 930). Only peripheral blood was studied, because thyroid tissue, the primary lesion, was inaccessible.

Libraries were built with multiplex PCR. Sequencing was performed on an Illumina HiSeq 4000. CDR3 regions were amplified by Arm-PCR with iRepertoire HTBI primers to construct TCR beta libraries. Before sequencing, the PCR products went through gel purification. Turning to the authors' computational methods: A total of some 60 TRBV and 14 TRBJ segments were identified across samples and were used for gene usage analysis of CDR3 amino acid clonotypes. COPE and FqMerger were used to merge filtered high-quality paired reads into contigs. BLAST was used to align contigs to the IMGT TRBV, TRBD and TRBJ reference genes, and CDR3 was defined following IMGT. Any clonotype with a frequency above 0.1% was counted as a highly expanded clone. Repertoire diversity was measured by Shannon entropy, and V-J evenness by the Gini coefficient. Clonotypes shared by more than one individual were considered public. TCRdb itself trimmed the public reads at Q25 with fastp, ran MiXCR and retained productive beta chains. Identical CDR3 proteins give one entry, which carries the most common genes and DNA. TCRdb, not the original authors, processed these V and J calls. In this sample the table shows a few hundred thousand distinct CDR3 sequences, about 21% of which occur a single time. The ten largest clonotypes hold approximately 14% of the sample.

The meaning of the sample's time point label: persistent/refractory GD, antithyroid drugs over 5 years with positive TRAb. For both TCR sequencing and RNA sequencing, RNA was extracted from PBMCs using TRIzol. The diagnosis of Graves' disease was made according to American Thyroid Association guidelines. Patients for the study were recruited at an endocrinology department in Xi'an, China. From each patient, around 8.3 milliliters of peripheral blood was collected into an EDTA anticoagulant tube. PBMCs were isolated by Ficoll Paque Plus density gradient separation without further T cell sorting. RNA quality was checked with an Agilent 2100 Bioanalyzer and agarose gel, and concentration with a NanoDrop 2000.

This specimen was peripheral blood mononuclear cells (PBMCs), taken when the disease was refractory, from a patient treated with antithyroid drugs. This TCR was recovered from a female donor with Graves disease. The receptor chain draws on TRBV20-1 and TRBJ1-5; 10 bases in the middle match TRBD1. The CDR3 region has the sequence CSARILGTGVVGNQPQHF. The nucleotides read TGCAGTGCTCGGATTCTCGGGACAGGGGTTGTAGGCAATCAGCCCCAGCATTTT.